Shown below are 15 T cell receptor beta chains from a single sample sequenced in a study of cytomegalovirus exposure and HLA in healthy donors. Amplification used 60 Vbeta primers and 13 Jbeta primers. Produced via immunoSEQ multiplex PCR; TCRdb's table is partial and in-frame only. The sample has some 190,000 clones; around 82% are singletons. Sequencing input: PBMCs. The receptor set was obtained from a woman aged 25 to 39 in good health and CMV-seropositive.

This clone was picked up a small number of times. V gene TRBV5-6 combines with J gene TRBJ1-2, with 8 bases aligning to TRBD1. The CDR3 extends over 14 amino acids. The germline CDR1 and CDR2 sequences are SGHDT and YYEEEE. V lost 2 bases, J lost 4 bases, and 4 bases stayed unmatched. The CDR3 region has the DNA TGTGCCAGCAGCTTCTTCGGACAGGGCTATGGCTACACCTTC. This encodes CASSFFGQGYGYTF.

The chain is built from TRBV10-2 and TRBJ1-3; D remains ambiguous. The germline V gene has CDR1 WSHSY and CDR2 SAAADI. Trimming cost V 4 bases and J 9 bases, with 10 bases left between them. CDR3 size: 12 residues. CDR3 amino acids: CASSAEASTIYF. In nucleotides, the CDR3 is TGCGCCAGCAGTGCAGAGGCTAGCACCATATATTTT.

This clone has a handful of counts. The CDR3: CASTGGGALALHF. The CDR3 DNA reads TGTGCCAGTACCGGAGGGGGGGCTCTAGCCCTCCACTTT. The rearrangement joins TRBV19 to TRBJ1-6; possible D gene TRBD1, 6 bases. Trimming took 7 bases from V and 14 from J, leaving 18 bases between them. This CDR3 is 13 amino acids long. Germline V gene lookup returns CDR1 LNHDA and CDR2 SQIVND (reference sequence).

The V gene is TRBV7-2, the J gene TRBJ1-2, with D possibly being TRBD1 (6 bases). The CDR3 totals 16 residues. In germline, CDR1 is SGHTA, CDR2 FQGNSA. The V and J ends lost 2 bases and 4 bases respectively, with 17 bases between them. For the CDR3, the DNA is TGTGCCAGCAGCTTAAGACCCAAGGACAGAGTCTATGGCTACACCTTC. Protein product: CASSLRPKDRVYGYTF.

In its sample, this clone was seen a few times. This sequence joins TRBV16 and TRBJ2-1, with 8 bases that match TRBD2. Germline CDR1 and CDR2: KGHSY and FQNENV. The CDR3 consists of 17 residues. The J segment lost 4 bases and the V segment lost 3 bases, leaving 11 bases of the junction unmatched. The DNA for the CDR3 is TGTGCCAGCAGCCACCCACGGGAAGCGGGGGCGTACAATGAGCAGTTCTTC. Translated, it gives CASSHPREAGAYNEQFF.

The V gene is TRBV10-1, the J gene TRBJ2-3; 7 bases align to TRBD2. The CDR3 spans 15 residues. V dropped 2 bases and J dropped 2; count of bases not matched to a gene: 4. Germline V gives CDR1 WNHNN, CDR2 SYGVQD (reference sequence). The CDR3 loop reads CASSELRGDTDTQYF. The CDR3 bases are TGCGCCAGCAGTGAGCTCCGGGGGGACACAGATACGCAGTATTTT.

The chain couples TRBV18 to TRBJ1-2; weak D call: TRBD1 (5 bases). V was shortened by 0 bases and J by 1 base, with 12 bases between the two germline ends. Germline V gene lookup returns CDR1 KGHSH and CDR2 LQKENI. CDR3 length: 16 residues. CDR3 loop: CASSPPNRQLNYGYTF. CDR3 in DNA: TGTGCCAGCTCACCACCTAATAGACAGCTTAACTATGGCTACACCTTC.

The chain joins TRBV7-6 to TRBJ2-1; TRBD2 aligns across 8 bases. This CDR3 has 14 amino acids. Germline V gene sequence: CDR1 SGHVS, CDR2 FNYEAQ. V shed 4 bases, J shed 8 bases, and the junction held 7 bases outside the gene matches. CDR3: CASSSEAGVYEQFF. CDR3 nucleotide sequence: TGTGCCAGCAGCTCAGAAGCGGGAGTATATGAGCAGTTCTTC.

This rearrangement joins TRBV29-1 to TRBJ2-3, with 9 nucleotides matching TRBD2. With V trimmed by 6 bases and J by 4 bases, 8 bases remained unmatched. Germline CDR1 SQVTM, CDR2 ANQGSEA. The CDR3 contains 14 residues. The CDR3 spells CSVRTSGFADTQYF. CDR3 sequence (DNA): TGCAGCGTCCGAACTAGCGGGTTCGCAGATACGCAGTATTTT.

This clone was seen once. The chain employs TRBV6-1 and TRBJ1-1, with D perhaps matching TRBD1 (5 bases). The germline V and J ends were trimmed by 1 base and 5 bases, with 8 bases remaining between them. This CDR3 comprises 13 residues. Germline V lookup: CDR1 MNHNS, CDR2 SASEGT. The CDR3 loop reads CASSEEGKTEAFF. CDR3 bases: TGTGCCAGCAGTGAAGAGGGGAAGACTGAAGCTTTCTTT.

The chain is built from TRBV18 and TRBJ2-7; 7 nucleotides agree with TRBD2. Per the germline V gene, CDR1 is KGHSH and CDR2 is LQKENI. The length of the CDR3 is 16 residues. J lost 0 bases, V lost 3 bases, and 8 bases had no gene match. DNA for the CDR3: TGTGCCAGCTCACCGGGGGGGGTACAGAGCTCCTACGAGCAGTACTTC. As protein: CASSPGGVQSSYEQYF. The full variable domain, its missing parts supplied by reference TRBV18 and TRBJ2-7, is NAGVMQNPRHLVRRRGQEARLRCSPMKGHSHVYWYRQLPEEGLKFMVYLQKENIIDESGMPKERFSAEFPKEGPSILRIQQVVRGDSAAYFCASSPGGVQSSYEQYFGPGTRLTVT.

The DNA of the CDR3 is TGTGCCAGCAGCGGGAGGACAGGGATGCGCGAAAAACTGTTTTTT. Translated, it gives CASSGRTGMREKLFF. This chain links TRBV7-2 with TRBJ1-4, with 8 bases lining up with TRBD1. CDR3 size: 15 residues. With 5 bases clipped from V and 8 bases from J, the junction kept 10 bases outside the gene matches. Germline V gives CDR1 SGHTA, CDR2 FQGNSA.

The chain employs TRBV7-9 and TRBJ1-1; the match to TRBD1 covers 7 bases. Germline CDR1 SEHNR, CDR2 FQNEAQ (reference sequence). Trimming removed 6 bases from V and 0 bases from J; junction bases left unmatched: 4. CDR3 length: 14 residues. The CDR3 sequence: CASSSGTVNTEAFF. The DNA for the CDR3 is TGTGCCAGCAGTTCCGGGACAGTGAACACTGAAGCTTTCTTT.

The V call is TRBV6-5, the J call TRBJ2-5; TRBD1 aligns across 11 bases. The J call is in doubt because the DNA end fits TRBJ2-7 better. The CDR3 has 15 amino acids. The germline V gene encodes CDR1 MNHEY and CDR2 SVGAGI. CDR3 sequence (DNA): TGTGCCAGCAGTTACTCCGGGACAGGGGGATACGAGCAGTACTTC. Translated: CASSYSGTGGYEQYF.

The chain employs TRBV10-3 and TRBJ2-7; 12 nucleotides agree with TRBD2. CDR1 ENHRY and CDR2 SYGVKD come from the germline V gene. The CDR3 consists of 15 residues. Trimming removed 4 bases from V and 5 bases from J; junction bases left unmatched: 6. In nucleotides, the CDR3 is TGTGCCATCAGTGGGCGACTAGCGGGGGCCCACGAGCAGTACTTC. It specifies CAISGRLAGAHEQYF.